A selection of T cell receptor beta chains follows, all from one sample in a study of blood T cell repertoires in COVID-19. The repertoire was sequenced with immunoSEQ multiplex PCR; TCRdb's copy has only in-frame clones and lacks some. Of approximately 360,000 clones listed, around 83% are singletons. The sequenced sample was PBMCs or T cells enriched from blood (not recorded which). These receptors came from a woman in her forties or fifties who had recovered from COVID-19. Both conserved end residues are part of each CDR3. D genes are given only for firm matches. Clone size appears in some rows only: once, few, many, or a class for an expanded clone.

size	V	D	J	DNA	CDR3
-	TRBV4-2	TRBD2	TRBJ2-1	TGTGCCAGCAGCCAAGCTGGGAGAGTAGCGGGTCACAATGAGCAGTTCTTC	CASSQAGRVAGHNEQFF
-	TRBV30	TRBD1	TRBJ1-2	TGTGCCTGGAGTATTTCAGGGGGGCGTGCCTATGGCTACACCTTC	CAWSISGGRAYGYTF
-	TRBV6-2/TRBV6-3	TRBD2	TRBJ2-7	TGTGCCAGCAGTTATCCAACTAGCGACTCGTACTTC	CASSYPTSDSYF
-	TRBV6-6	-	TRBJ1-3	TGTGCCAGCAGTCCCATAAACACCATATATTTT	CASSPINTIYF
-	TRBV19	TRBD1	TRBJ1-2	TGTGCCAGTAGTATAGGCCCCCCCCGGGACAGGGGGCTCTTTAACTATGGCTACACCTTC	CASSIGPPRDRGLFNYGYTF
-	TRBV5-8	-	TRBJ2-7	TGTGCCAGCAGCTTGGGCAGGATCTACGAGCAGTACTTC	CASSLGRIYEQYF
-	TRBV6-2/TRBV6-3	-	TRBJ1-2	TGTGCCAGCAGCCCACTACTAGGCCTTGCTGGCTACACCTTC	CASSPLLGLAGYTF
-	TRBV19	-	TRBJ1-2	TGTGCCAGTAGACCCTGGCCAGGGAGGCAGATAACTGGCTACACCTTC	CASRPWPGRQITGYTF
-	TRBV27	-	TRBJ2-1	TGTGCCAGCAGTCAGAAAAGTTCCTCGCCCTACAATGAGCAGTTCTTC	CASSQKSSSPYNEQFF
-	TRBV15	TRBD2	TRBJ2-1	TGTGCCACCATGAAGACGGGAGGCCCCCCAGGGCAGTTCTTC	CATMKTGGPPGQFF
once	TRBV4-1	-	TRBJ1-2	TGCGCCAGCAGCCAAGTCTCCAGGGGAGAAACTGGCTACACCTTC	CASSQVSRGETGYTF
-	TRBV6-1	TRBD2	TRBJ2-1	TGTGCCAGCAGTGAATTTGGGGGGGGGTACAATGAGCAGTTCTTC	CASSEFGGGYNEQFF
once	TRBV11-3	TRBD1	TRBJ1-1	TGTGCCAGCAGCTACACAGGGGGCACTGAAGCTTTCTTT	CASSYTGGTEAFF
-	TRBV6-5	-	TRBJ1-2	TGTGCCACTACTATCCTCGCTTATGGCTACACCTTC	CATTILAYGYTF
-	TRBV6-1	-	TRBJ1-2	TGTGCCAGCAGTGAATTCGACAGCTATGGCTACACCTTC	CASSEFDSYGYTF
-	TRBV7-2	-	TRBJ1-4	TGTGCCAGCAGGAGGGGGGGAAATGAAAAACTGTTTTTT	CASRRGGNEKLFF
-	TRBV6-2/TRBV6-3	-	TRBJ2-7	TGTGCCAGCAGTTCCCTTTACGAGCAGTACTTC	CASSSLYEQYF
-	TRBV5-4	TRBD1	TRBJ1-2	TGTGCCAGCAGCGTGACAGGGGGGTATGGCTACACCTTC	CASSVTGGYGYTF
-	TRBV7-9	TRBD1	TRBJ1-1	TGTGCCAGCAGCCCCACCCGGGACAGGAAGCCTGAAGCTTTCTTT	CASSPTRDRKPEAFF
-	TRBV5-1	-	TRBJ1-2	TGCGCCAGCAGCTTGGACTCCGGCTATGGCTACACCTTC	CASSLDSGYGYTF
-	TRBV6-5	-	TRBJ2-3	TGTGCCAGCAGAACGCCCGGGACAGATACGCAGTATTTT	CASRTPGTDTQYF
-	TRBV9	-	TRBJ1-6	TGTGCCAGCAGCCCTCGACCGGGGAAGAACTCACCCCTCCACTTT	CASSPRPGKNSPLHF
-	TRBV3-1/TRBV3-2	-	TRBJ2-1	TGTGCCAGCAGCCACCGAACCCTGACAGGTCTAAATGAGCAGTTCTTC	CASSHRTLTGLNEQFF
-	TRBV2	TRBD2	TRBJ2-7	TGTGCCAGCAGTGGACTAGCGGGCACCTACGAGCAGTACTTC	CASSGLAGTYEQYF
-	TRBV7-3	-	TRBJ1-5	TGTGCCAGCAGCTTGGCTAGCAATCAGCCCCAGCATTTT	CASSLASNQPQHF
-	TRBV27	-	TRBJ1-2	TGTGCCAGCAGTTTGGGGCGGGGGGCGAACTATGGCTACACCTTC	CASSLGRGANYGYTF
-	TRBV5-1	-	TRBJ2-3	TGCGCCAGCAGCTTGGTGGTAGCGGGCACAGATACGCAGTATTTT	CASSLVVAGTDTQYF
once	TRBV9	-	TRBJ2-1	TGTGCCAGCAGTGCAGGGGGGAATGAGCAGTTCTTC	CASSAGGNEQFF
-	TRBV6-5	TRBD1	TRBJ1-2	TGTGCCAGCAGGCTCGGGACAGGATTACGCTATGGCTACACCTTC	CASRLGTGLRYGYTF
-	TRBV7-9	TRBD2	TRBJ2-7	TGTGCCAGCAGCGCCACAGGTGGGAGCGGGGTCAGGCAGTACTTC	CASSATGGSGVRQYF
-	TRBV5-6	TRBD2	TRBJ2-3	TGTGCCAGCAGCTTGGGGCTAGCGGGAGGAACTGGGGAGGAGTATTTT	CASSLGLAGGTGEEYF
-	TRBV30	-	TRBJ1-2	TGTGCCTGGAGCGCAGGGGTGGCCTATGGCTACACCTTC	CAWSAGVAYGYTF
-	TRBV7-9	-	TRBJ1-2	TGTGCCAGCAGCTTAGCGGACAGCTCGCACTATGGCTACACCTTC	CASSLADSSHYGYTF
-	TRBV6-5	TRBD1	TRBJ2-7	TGTGCCAGCAGGGCAACAGGGGGCTCCTACGAGCAGTACTTC	CASRATGGSYEQYF
-	TRBV27	TRBD2	TRBJ2-7	TGTGCCAGCGGCAGACTAGCGGGAGTCGGCGAGCAGTACTTC	CASGRLAGVGEQYF
-	TRBV29-1	TRBD1	TRBJ1-1	TGCAGCGTTAAGACAGGGAACGCGAACACTGAAGCTTTCTTT	CSVKTGNANTEAFF
-	TRBV7-2	-	TRBJ1-4	TGTGCCAGCAGCTTAGTGTCAGGGTCCTCTGAAAAACTGTTTTTT	CASSLVSGSSEKLFF
few	TRBV7-2	-	TRBJ1-3	TGTGCCAGCAGCTTAAGGTTAACAGGCTTCTCTGGAAACACCATATATTTT	CASSLRLTGFSGNTIYF
-	TRBV11-2	-	TRBJ1-1	TGTGCCAGCAGCTTAGATGGGGTGAGGGCTGAAGCTTTCTTT	CASSLDGVRAEAFF
once	TRBV4-2	-	TRBJ1-3	TGTGCCAGCAGCCAAGGCTTACTGGGACTCTCTGGAAACACCATATATTTT	CASSQGLLGLSGNTIYF
-	TRBV7-8	TRBD2	TRBJ2-1	TGTGCCAGCAGCCCTAGACTAGCGGGAGATGCCTACAATGAGCAGTTCTTC	CASSPRLAGDAYNEQFF
few	TRBV5-1	-	TRBJ2-7	TGCGCCAGCAGCTTGGGCGGGACCAACTACGAGCAGTACTTC	CASSLGGTNYEQYF
-	TRBV6-6	-	TRBJ1-5	TGTGCCAGCAGTTACGTGGCCCCCAATGCGCCCCAGCATTTT	CASSYVAPNAPQHF
few	TRBV2	-	TRBJ2-1	TGTGCCAGCAGCGTGAACAGGTACAATGAGCAGTTCTTC	CASSVNRYNEQFF
once	TRBV5-4	TRBD1	TRBJ2-7	TGTGCCAGCAGCTTACCGCCGGGACAGGGCTACGAGCAGTACTTC	CASSLPPGQGYEQYF
-	TRBV9	TRBD1	TRBJ2-7	TGTGCCAGCAGCGTCGGACAGGGACCTTCCTACGAGCAGTACTTC	CASSVGQGPSYEQYF
once	TRBV3-1/TRBV3-2	TRBD2	TRBJ2-5	TGTGCCAGCAGCCAACTCACTAGCGGGGCTTACCAAGAGACCCAGTACTTC	CASSQLTSGAYQETQYF
-	TRBV2	TRBD2	TRBJ2-7	TGTGCCAGCGTTCGGACTAGCGTAAGCGAGCAGTACTTC	CASVRTSVSEQYF
-	TRBV6-5	TRBD2	TRBJ2-1	TGTGCCAGCAGGGTTATTAGCGGGATGAACAATGAGCAGTTCTTC	CASRVISGMNNEQFF
-	TRBV5-6	-	TRBJ2-1	TGTGCCAGCAGCTTGGGCCGGGTCTACAATGAGCAGTTCTTC	CASSLGRVYNEQFF
-	TRBV10-1	TRBD1	TRBJ2-1	TGCGCCAGCAGACCTCGGACAGGGAACTCCTACAATGAGCAGTTCTTC	CASRPRTGNSYNEQFF
-	TRBV19	TRBD2	TRBJ2-1	TGTGCCTCGGGGCAGACTAGCGGGAATGAGCAGTTCTTC	CASGQTSGNEQFF
once	TRBV3-1/TRBV3-2	-	TRBJ2-7	TGTGCCAGCAGCCAAGATGCGGGGGCAAACGAGCAGTACTTC	CASSQDAGANEQYF
-	TRBV5-4	TRBD2	TRBJ2-3	TGTGCCAGCAGCTTGGCCATTGCGGGAGGGCTGAGAGGCACAGATACGCAGTATTTT	CASSLAIAGGLRGTDTQYF